A selection of T cell receptor beta chains follows, all from one sample in a study of blood T cell repertoires in COVID-19. Clones were read by immunoSEQ multiplex PCR, and TCRdb kept only the in-frame ones, dropping some. The table lists more than 70,000 clones, 80% to 90% of them singletons, with 8.5% to 10% in the top ten. The sequencing input was peripheral blood. The source of these receptors is a man in his forties or fifties with acute or convalescent COVID-19. The CDR3 runs from the conserved cysteine through the conserved F or W. A D gene is named only where the DNA matches it firmly. Only part of the rows carry a size: once, few, many, or a class if the clone is expanded.

cdr3_nt cdr3_aa clone_size cdr3_length v_call d_call j_call
TGTGCCAGCAGTGAAAGGGGGGGATCCGCTGGAAACACCATATATTTT CASSERGGSAGNTIYF NA 16 TRBV6-1 NA TRBJ1-3
TGTGCCAGCAGCGCCCCGGGACAGTCAGATACGCAGTATTTT CASSAPGQSDTQYF NA 14 TRBV28 TRBD1 TRBJ2-3
TGTGCCAGCAGCCTAGTCGGGGGAGACTATGGCTACACCTTC CASSLVGGDYGYTF NA 14 TRBV5-6 NA TRBJ1-2
TGTGCCAGCAGCTTGGAAGTCAGGAACACCGGGGAGCTGTTTTTT CASSLEVRNTGELFF once 15 TRBV5-8 NA TRBJ2-2
TGTGCCAGCAGTGCGACTAGCGGGGGGGCCTACAATGAGCAGTTCTTC CASSATSGGAYNEQFF NA 16 TRBV6-1 TRBD2 TRBJ2-1
TGCAGTGCTAGTCCCAATCCTAGGACAGGGGAAGAGACCCAGTACTTC CSASPNPRTGEETQYF NA 16 TRBV20-1 TRBD1 TRBJ2-5
TGTGCCAGCAGCCCCCGACAGGGGGCAGATACGCAGTATTTT CASSPRQGADTQYF NA 14 TRBV7-8 TRBD1 TRBJ2-3
TGTGCCAGCACGCGGGGGGAAGAGACCCAGTACTTC CASTRGEETQYF NA 12 TRBV6-5 TRBD2 TRBJ2-5
TGTGCCAGCAGTGACGGAGCGGGGGGGTCTCATGAGCAGTTCTTC CASSDGAGGSHEQFF NA 15 TRBV6-4 TRBD2 TRBJ2-1
TGTGCCAGCTCACCAAGGACTAGAGTAGAGACCCAGTACTTC CASSPRTRVETQYF NA 14 TRBV18 TRBD2 TRBJ2-5
TGTGCCAGCAGCCTCTCGAAGAGGGCACCTGAAGCTTTCTTT CASSLSKRAPEAFF few 14 TRBV3-1/TRBV3-2 NA TRBJ1-1
TGTGCCAGCAGCTTAGAGGGACAGGGGCTTTCACCCCTCCACTTT CASSLEGQGLSPLHF NA 15 TRBV7-2 TRBD1 TRBJ1-6
TGCGCCAGCAGCCAAGGAATCGTGGGGCGCGGGGGGGCCGTTAGCACCGGGGAGCTGTTTTTT CASSQGIVGRGGAVSTGELFF NA 21 TRBV4-1 TRBD2 TRBJ2-2
TGTGCCAGCAGCCAAGATAACGGGGGGAGTGAGCAGTTCTTC CASSQDNGGSEQFF NA 14 TRBV3-1/TRBV3-2 TRBD2 TRBJ2-1
TGTGCCAGCAGCCAGGGACAGGGGGGAACCTACGAGCAGTACTTC CASSQGQGGTYEQYF once 15 TRBV7-2 TRBD1 TRBJ2-7
TGTGCCAGCAGCAATAAAGACAGGGAGAACACTGAAGCTTTCTTT CASSNKDRENTEAFF NA 15 TRBV21-1 NA TRBJ1-1
TGTGCCAGCATCTCGGGCAATCAGCCCCAGCATTTT CASISGNQPQHF once 12 TRBV28 NA TRBJ1-5
TGCAGTGCTAGTCGGACAGTCAATCAGCCCCAGCATTTT CSASRTVNQPQHF NA 13 TRBV20-1 NA TRBJ1-5
TGTGCCAGTACAGGGTCCTCTGGGGCCAACGTCCTGACTTTC CASTGSSGANVLTF NA 14 TRBV19 NA TRBJ2-6
TGTGCCAGCAGTTACGCGAGCTCGAGGGCTAATCAGCCCCAGCATTTT CASSYASSRANQPQHF once 16 TRBV6-6 NA TRBJ1-5
TGTGCCAGTAGTCCCCGGGTAGGAGACAAACTGTTTTTT CASSPRVGDKLFF NA 13 TRBV19 NA TRBJ1-4
TGTGCCACAAGACCGACAGGCGGACAGCCCCAGCATTTT CATRPTGGQPQHF NA 13 TRBV19 NA TRBJ1-5
TGTGCCTGGAGTGGAGTCAGGGCCTCAGGTACGCAGTATTTT CAWSGVRASGTQYF NA 14 TRBV30 NA TRBJ2-3
TGCAGCGTTGAAGTGACAGGGACGGGGGAAAAACTGTTTTTT CSVEVTGTGEKLFF few 14 TRBV29-1 TRBD1 TRBJ1-4
TGTGCCAGCAGCTTAGAGTTAGCCGGTACGCAGTATTTT CASSLELAGTQYF NA 13 TRBV11-2 NA TRBJ2-3
TGTGCCAGCAGTTACTCCAGACTAGCGGGGGGGTACACAGATACGCAGTATTTT CASSYSRLAGGYTDTQYF NA 18 TRBV6-2/TRBV6-3 TRBD2 TRBJ2-3
TGTGCCAGCAGTTCGAGACAGGGGATATTCTCCTACGAGCAGTACTTC CASSSRQGIFSYEQYF NA 16 TRBV6-2/TRBV6-3 TRBD1 TRBJ2-7
TGTGCCAGCAGGTCCGGGGGCACAGATACGCAGTATTTT CASRSGGTDTQYF NA 13 TRBV6-5 NA TRBJ2-3
TGTGCCAGCAGCTTATATCCGGGTGGGAGCAATCAGCCCCAGCATTTT CASSLYPGGSNQPQHF NA 16 TRBV7-8 NA TRBJ1-5
TGTGCCAGCAGCACCCGACAGGGAGGCTCTGAAGCTTTCTTT CASSTRQGGSEAFF NA 14 TRBV6-5 TRBD1 TRBJ1-1
TGTGCCAGCAGCTTAGGACAGGTCATGAACACTGAAGCTTTCTTT CASSLGQVMNTEAFF NA 15 TRBV7-6 NA TRBJ1-1
TGTGCCAGCAGCTTTTCAACAGCCAATCTTCATGGCTACACCTTC CASSFSTANLHGYTF once 15 TRBV7-9 NA TRBJ1-2
TGCAGCGCCAGGGACAGGATAAACACTGAAGCTTTCTTT CSARDRINTEAFF NA 13 TRBV29-1 TRBD1 TRBJ1-1